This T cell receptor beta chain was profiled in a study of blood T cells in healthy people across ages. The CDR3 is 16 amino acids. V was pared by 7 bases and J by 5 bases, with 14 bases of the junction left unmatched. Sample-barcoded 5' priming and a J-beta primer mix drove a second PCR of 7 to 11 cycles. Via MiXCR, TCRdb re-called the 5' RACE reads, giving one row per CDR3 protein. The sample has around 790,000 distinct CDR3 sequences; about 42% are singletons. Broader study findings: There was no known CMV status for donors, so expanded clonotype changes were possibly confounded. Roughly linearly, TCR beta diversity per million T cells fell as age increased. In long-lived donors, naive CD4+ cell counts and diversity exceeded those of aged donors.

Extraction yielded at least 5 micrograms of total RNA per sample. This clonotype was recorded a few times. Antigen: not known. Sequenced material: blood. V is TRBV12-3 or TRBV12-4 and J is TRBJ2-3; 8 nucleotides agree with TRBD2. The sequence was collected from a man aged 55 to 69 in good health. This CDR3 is CASITQRGTGEDTQYF. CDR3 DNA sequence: TGTGCCAGCATCACTCAGCGGGGGACCGGGGAAGATACGCAGTATTTT.